This T cell receptor beta chain originates from a study of vaccination effects on CD4 cells after COVID-19 (dated by TCRdb to between 2021 and 2022). At the level of the whole study: Participants received two doses of either the BNT162b2 or the mRNA-1273 mRNA SARS-CoV-2 vaccine. A total of 9 to 11 COVID-19 convalescent patients and a handful of SARS-CoV-2-naive healthy vaccine recipients were included in the full study. Cultures from other donors in the study were sequenced with the Oncomine TCR Beta short-read assay on an Illumina iSeq 100. SARS-CoV-2 spike-specific CD4+ TCR repertoires from before and after mRNA vaccination were compared in COVID-19 convalescent patients and in infection-naive vaccine recipients. Beyond this particular receptor, the publication reports: The study was limited by a small number of convalescent patients and lacked early post-infection timepoints. Among healthy vaccine recipients, nearly all vaccine-induced clones were SARS-CoV-2 mono-reactive, and only 1 of 255 was cross-reactive with common cold coronaviruses. Clones induced by infection and clones induced by vaccination both contracted markedly at late timepoints after vaccination, which fits with T cell responses waning over time.

This clone was counted a single time. It has no known antigen specificity. No base-level quality is on record; no much larger clone is a single base apart. To identify antigen-specific CD4+ T cell clonotypes by their expansion, the ViraFEST assay first stimulated PBMC with viral peptide pools and then applied TCR sequencing. After 10 days of culture, CD4+ T cells were isolated with the EasySep CD4+ T cell isolation kit. Healthy vaccine recipients had no prior SARS-CoV-2 infection, confirmed by negative nucleocapsid antibodies before and after vaccination. Roughly 1.9 million PBMC per well were cultured with approximately 10 ug/ml peptides in IMDM containing 5% human AB serum, approximately 9.1 IU/ml IL-2 and gentamicin. On days 3 and 7, half of the culture medium was replaced with fresh IL-2-containing medium. Unless otherwise noted, each peptide stimulation condition was cultured in triplicate wells. Using Ficoll-Paque Plus gradient centrifugation, PBMC were separated from whole blood and then either used fresh or cryopreserved at -140C. The overlapping peptide pools covered the spike proteins of SARS-CoV-2 as well as those of the common cold coronaviruses HCoV-NL63, HCoV-OC43 and HCoV-229E. The QIAamp micro DNA kit was used to extract genomic DNA from the cultured CD4+ T cells.

The receptor library was made with the immunoSEQ multiplex PCR assay. DNA from the CD4+ T cells that had been cultured and isolated underwent TCR beta CDR3 sequencing. Regarding the original processing steps: Non-productive TCR sequences were removed, reads were trimmed to the CDR3 region, and CDR3s of at least 7 amino acids were retained. The MANAFEST web app was used to pick out antigen-specific clonotypes by comparing their expansion in peptide wells with that in reference cultures. For clones to be considered positive, expansion at FDR<0.05 versus reference and all other wells, an odds ratio above 5, and a frequency above 0.1% in two replicate wells were required. Cross-reactive clonotypes were defined as significantly expanded in SARS-CoV-2 spike wells and in at least one common cold coronavirus spike condition. CDR3 similarity was assessed by Levenshtein distance with the stringdist R package, and unrooted trees were built with ape in R 3.6.1. TCRdb holds this immuneACCESS table with in-frame rearrangements only. Some clones are missing; in checked studies, unresolved V genes explain under half, and the rest has no known cause. D and trimming were read from the DNA, whereas the V and J calls and clone size are those reported in that table. This sample comprises 20,000 to 25,000 clones, 55% to 75% of them detected only once. 11% of the sample is held by the ten biggest clonotypes.

Its CDR3 holds 18 amino acids, cysteine through phenylalanine. CDR3 DNA is the only sequence kept; it has 54 bases, read in frame from the first base. Source: CD4+ T cells from PBMCs cultured with HCoV-NL63 spike peptides, taken before COVID-19 vaccination. The cell subset or site label of this sample denotes: HCoV-NL63 spike overlapping peptide pool stimulation. The chain couples TRBV21-1 to TRBJ2-1; TRBD2, the table's D call, was not compared with the DNA. TRBV21-1 is recorded as a pseudogene. This clonotype was sampled from a human donor who received a COVID-19 vaccine. The CDR3 sequence is CASSKNPSGGLPYNEQFF. The DNA reads as follows: TGTGCCAGCAGCAAAAACCCTAGCGGGGGGCTACCCTACAATGAGCAGTTCTTC.